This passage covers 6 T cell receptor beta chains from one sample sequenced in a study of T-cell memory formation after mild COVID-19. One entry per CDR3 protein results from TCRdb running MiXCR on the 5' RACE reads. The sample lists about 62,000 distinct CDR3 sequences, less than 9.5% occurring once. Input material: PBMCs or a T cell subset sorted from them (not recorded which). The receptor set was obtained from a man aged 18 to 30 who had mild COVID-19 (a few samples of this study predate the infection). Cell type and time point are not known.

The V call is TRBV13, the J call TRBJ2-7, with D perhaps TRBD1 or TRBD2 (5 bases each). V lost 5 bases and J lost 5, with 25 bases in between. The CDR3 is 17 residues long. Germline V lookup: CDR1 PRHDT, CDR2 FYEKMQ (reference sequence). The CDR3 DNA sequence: TGTGCCAGCAGCCCCGGGGCCGTAGGGTCCACAAGCGACGAGCAGTACTTC. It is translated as CASSPGAVGSTSDEQYF.

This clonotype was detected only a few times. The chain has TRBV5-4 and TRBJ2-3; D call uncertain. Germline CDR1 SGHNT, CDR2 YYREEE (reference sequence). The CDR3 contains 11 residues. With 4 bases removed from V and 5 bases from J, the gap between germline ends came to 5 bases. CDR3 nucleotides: TGTGCCAGCAGCGCGATAGATACGCAGTATTTT. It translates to CASSAIDTQYF.

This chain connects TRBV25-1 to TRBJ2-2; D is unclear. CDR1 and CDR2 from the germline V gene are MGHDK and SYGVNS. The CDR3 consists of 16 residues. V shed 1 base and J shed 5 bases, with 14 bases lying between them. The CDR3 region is CASSEWGFRGTGELFF. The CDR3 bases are TGTGCCAGCAGTGAATGGGGTTTTCGAGGAACCGGGGAGCTGTTTTTT.

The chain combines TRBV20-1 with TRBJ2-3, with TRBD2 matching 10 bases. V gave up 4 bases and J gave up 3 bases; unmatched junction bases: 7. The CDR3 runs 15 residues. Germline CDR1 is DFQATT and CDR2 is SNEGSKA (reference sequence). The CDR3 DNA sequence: TGCAGTGCTATGAACAGCGGGGGGGGAACAGATACGCAGTATTTT. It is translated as CSAMNSGGGTDTQYF.

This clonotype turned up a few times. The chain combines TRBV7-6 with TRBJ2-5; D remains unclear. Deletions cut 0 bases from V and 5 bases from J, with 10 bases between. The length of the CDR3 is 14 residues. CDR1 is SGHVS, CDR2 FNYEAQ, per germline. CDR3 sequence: CASSLAQKSETQYF. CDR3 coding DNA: TGTGCCAGCAGCTTAGCGCAGAAATCGGAGACCCAGTACTTC.

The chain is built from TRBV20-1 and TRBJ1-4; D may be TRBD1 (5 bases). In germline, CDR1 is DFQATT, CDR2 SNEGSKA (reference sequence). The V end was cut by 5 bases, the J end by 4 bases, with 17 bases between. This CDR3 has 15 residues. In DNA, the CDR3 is TGCAGTGCTCCGGGGCGAACGGAATTTAATGAAAAACTGTTTTTT. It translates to CSAPGRTEFNEKLFF.